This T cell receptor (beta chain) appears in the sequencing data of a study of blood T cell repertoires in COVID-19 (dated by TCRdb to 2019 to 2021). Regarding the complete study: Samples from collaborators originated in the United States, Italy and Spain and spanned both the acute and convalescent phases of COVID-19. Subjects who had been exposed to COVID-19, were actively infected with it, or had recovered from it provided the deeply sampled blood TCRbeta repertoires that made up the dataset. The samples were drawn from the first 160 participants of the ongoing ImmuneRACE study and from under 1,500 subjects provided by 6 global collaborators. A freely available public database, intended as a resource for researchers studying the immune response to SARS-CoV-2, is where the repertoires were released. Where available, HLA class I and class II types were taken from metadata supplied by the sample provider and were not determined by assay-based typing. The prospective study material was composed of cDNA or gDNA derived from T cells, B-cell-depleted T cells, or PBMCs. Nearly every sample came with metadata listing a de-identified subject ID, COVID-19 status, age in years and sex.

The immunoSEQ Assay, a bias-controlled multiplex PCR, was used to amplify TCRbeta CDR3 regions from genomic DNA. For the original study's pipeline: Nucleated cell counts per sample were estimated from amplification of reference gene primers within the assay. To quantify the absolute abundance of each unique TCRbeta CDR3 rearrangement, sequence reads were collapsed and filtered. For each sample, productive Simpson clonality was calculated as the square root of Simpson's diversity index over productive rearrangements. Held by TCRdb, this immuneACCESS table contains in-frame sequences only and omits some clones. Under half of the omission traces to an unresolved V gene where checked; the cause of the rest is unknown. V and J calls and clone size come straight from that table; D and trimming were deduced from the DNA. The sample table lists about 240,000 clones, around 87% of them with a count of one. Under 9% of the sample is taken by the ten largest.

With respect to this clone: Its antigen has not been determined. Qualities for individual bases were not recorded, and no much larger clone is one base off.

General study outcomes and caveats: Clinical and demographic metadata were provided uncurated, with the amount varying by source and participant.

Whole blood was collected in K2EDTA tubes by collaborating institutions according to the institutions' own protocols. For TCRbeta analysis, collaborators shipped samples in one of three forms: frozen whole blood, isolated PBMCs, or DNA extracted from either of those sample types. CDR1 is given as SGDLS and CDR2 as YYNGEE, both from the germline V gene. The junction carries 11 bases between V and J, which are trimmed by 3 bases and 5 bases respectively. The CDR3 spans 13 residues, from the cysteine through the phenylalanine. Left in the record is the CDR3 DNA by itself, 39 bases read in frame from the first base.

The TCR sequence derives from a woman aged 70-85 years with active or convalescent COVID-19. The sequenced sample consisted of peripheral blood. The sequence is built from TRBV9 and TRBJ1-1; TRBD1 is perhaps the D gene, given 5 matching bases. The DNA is TGTGCCAGCAGCGGCAGGGAAGGGACTGAAGCTTTCTTT. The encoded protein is CASSGREGTEAFF.